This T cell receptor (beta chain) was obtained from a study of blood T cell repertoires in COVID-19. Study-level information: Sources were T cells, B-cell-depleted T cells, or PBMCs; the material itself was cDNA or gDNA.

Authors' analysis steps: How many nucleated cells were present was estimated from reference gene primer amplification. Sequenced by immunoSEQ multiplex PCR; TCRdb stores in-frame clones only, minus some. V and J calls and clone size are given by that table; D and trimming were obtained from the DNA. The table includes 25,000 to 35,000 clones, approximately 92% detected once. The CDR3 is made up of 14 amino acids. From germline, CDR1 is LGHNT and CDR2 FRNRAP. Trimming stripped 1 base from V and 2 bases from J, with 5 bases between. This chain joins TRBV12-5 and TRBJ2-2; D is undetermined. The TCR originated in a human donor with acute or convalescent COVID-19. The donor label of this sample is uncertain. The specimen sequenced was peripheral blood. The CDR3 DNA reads TGTGCTAGTGGTTTGGGAAGCAACACCGGGGAGCTGTTTTTT. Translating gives CASGLGSNTGELFF.